This TCR beta chain was documented in a study of shared clonotypes between healthy human individuals. Researchers divided each subset's genomic DNA evenly across several immunoSEQ plates. Assay used: immunoSEQ multiplex PCR; TCRdb lists only in-frame clones, some missing. The sample contains roughly 1,500,000 clones, 98% of which appear only once. Germline CDR1 reads MGHDK; CDR2 reads SYGVNS. This CDR3 is 15 amino acids long. V was pared by 2 bases and J by 5 bases, with 15 bases between. V usage is TRBV25-1 and J usage is TRBJ1-1; D gene ambiguous. This TCR came from a man between 25 and 39 years old in good health. The specimen sequenced was naive CD4+ T cells sorted from blood. Regarding subset: CD45RA+ positively selected. The CDR3 is CASSEKSSRSTEAFF. In DNA, the CDR3 is TGTGCCAGCAGTGAAAAATCGTCCCGGTCAACTGAAGCTTTCTTT.